This TCR beta chain came from a study of blood T cell repertoires in COVID-19. Study-level background: COVID-19 samples from acute and convalescent phases originated in the United States, Italy and Spain. PBMCs, B-cell-depleted T cells, or T cells provided the cDNA or gDNA that made up the material.

CDR1 and CDR2 from the germline V gene are MNHEY and SMNVEV (reference sequence). The CDR3 has 13 residues. V dropped 3 bases and J dropped 5 bases, with 10 bases sitting between them. Authors' data handling: Estimates of nucleated cell counts were drawn from the amplification of reference gene primers. The protocol was immunoSEQ multiplex PCR, while the TCRdb copy is restricted to in-frame clones and leaves out a portion. V and J calls and clone size are those listed in that table; D and trimming were worked out from the DNA. This table holds around 47,000 clones, roughly 91% found once. Source material: peripheral blood. V usage is TRBV27 and J usage is TRBJ1-1; tentatively, D is TRBD1 (6 bases). This clonotype was obtained from an elderly man with active or convalescent COVID-19. This CDR3 is CASSLDRQTEAFF. In DNA form, the CDR3 reads TGTGCCAGCAGTTTGGACAGACAGACTGAAGCTTTCTTT.